The rows below give T cell receptor beta chains drawn from one sample of a study of T cell repertoires in cytomegalovirus infection. TCRdb called the reads again in MiXCR, with one record for every CDR3 protein. This table has a few hundred thousand distinct CDR3 sequences, 30% to 35% appearing once. Which antigens these TCRs recognize remains unknown. The specimen was cultured PBMCs, collected from culture after CMV antigen stimulation. The receptors derive from a human donor in good health (CMV status not recorded). Some clones in this sample may be carry-over from other donors' samples. Both conserved end residues are part of each CDR3. A D gene is named only where the DNA matches it firmly. Clone size is not always given. Where it is, it says once, few, many or a class for expanded clones.

D gene: NA
clone size: NA
V gene: TRBV7-9
CDR3 length: 14
J gene: TRBJ2-3
CDR3 protein: CASSPRAGTDTQYF
CDR3 DNA: TGTGCCAGCAGCCCTAGGGCTGGCACAGATACGCAGTATTTT

D gene: NA
clone size: many
V gene: TRBV18
CDR3 length: 16
J gene: TRBJ2-1
CDR3 protein: CASSLRGVINEFGQFF
CDR3 DNA: TGTGCCAGCTCACTCCGAGGGGTTATCAATGAATTCGGGCAGTTCTTC

D gene: NA
clone size: few
V gene: TRBV28
CDR3 length: 15
J gene: TRBJ1-1
CDR3 protein: CASSLLDTGKTEAFF
CDR3 DNA: TGTGCCAGCAGTTTATTGGATACAGGGAAGACTGAAGCTTTCTTT

D gene: NA
clone size: NA
V gene: TRBV7-2
CDR3 length: 14
J gene: TRBJ1-6
CDR3 protein: CASSLATGTLRLHF
CDR3 DNA: TGTGCCAGCAGCTTAGCCACCGGGACACTCCGTCTCCACTTT

D gene: TRBD2
clone size: few
V gene: TRBV7-9
CDR3 length: 14
J gene: TRBJ2-1
CDR3 protein: CASSIFSGRNEQFF
CDR3 DNA: TGTGCCAGCAGCATCTTTAGCGGGCGCAATGAGCAGTTCTTC

D gene: TRBD2
clone size: NA
V gene: TRBV19
CDR3 length: 16
J gene: TRBJ2-1
CDR3 protein: CASSRASGTSYNEQFF
CDR3 DNA: TGTGCCAGTAGCAGAGCTAGCGGGACCTCCTACAATGAGCAGTTCTTC

D gene: NA
clone size: NA
V gene: TRBV19
CDR3 length: 12
J gene: TRBJ1-6
CDR3 protein: CASSSGDSPLHF
CDR3 DNA: TGTGCCAGTAGTTCGGGTGACTCACCCCTCCACTTT

D gene: NA
clone size: few
V gene: TRBV7-9
CDR3 length: 13
J gene: TRBJ1-5
CDR3 protein: CASSFLGNQPQHF
CDR3 DNA: TGTGCCAGCAGCTTTCTGGGCAATCAGCCCCAGCATTTT

D gene: NA
clone size: few
V gene: TRBV7-8
CDR3 length: 12
J gene: TRBJ1-4
CDR3 protein: CASSLDGEKLFF
CDR3 DNA: TGTGCCAGCAGCTTAGACGGGGAAAAACTGTTTTTT

D gene: NA
clone size: NA
V gene: TRBV29-1
CDR3 length: 14
J gene: TRBJ2-5
CDR3 protein: CSGEDWGPGETQYF
CDR3 DNA: TGCAGCGGCGAGGACTGGGGTCCAGGAGAGACCCAGTACTTC

D gene: NA
clone size: NA
V gene: TRBV11-2
CDR3 length: 17
J gene: TRBJ2-2
CDR3 protein: CASRPAGNILNTGELFF
CDR3 DNA: TGTGCCAGCAGACCCGCGGGGAACATTCTGAACACCGGGGAGCTGTTTTTT

D gene: TRBD1
clone size: few
V gene: TRBV20-1
CDR3 length: 17
J gene: TRBJ2-1
CDR3 protein: CSAPGKLGQGIVNEQFF
CDR3 DNA: TGCAGTGCCCCGGGAAAACTAGGACAGGGGATTGTGAATGAGCAGTTCTTC

D gene: TRBD2
clone size: NA
V gene: TRBV5-3
CDR3 length: 16
J gene: TRBJ2-1
CDR3 protein: CASSVLSGRARNEQFF
CDR3 DNA: TGTGCCAGCAGCGTATTGAGCGGGAGGGCTCGGAATGAGCAGTTCTTC

D gene: TRBD1
clone size: few
V gene: TRBV5-4
CDR3 length: 19
J gene: TRBJ2-5
CDR3 protein: CASSFAGTGARGYQETQYF
CDR3 DNA: TGTGCCAGCAGCTTTGCCGGGACAGGGGCCAGGGGGTACCAAGAGACCCAGTACTTC

D gene: TRBD2
clone size: NA
V gene: TRBV4-3
CDR3 length: 15
J gene: TRBJ2-1
CDR3 protein: CASSQWTSGYNEQFF
CDR3 DNA: TGCGCCAGCAGCCAATGGACTAGCGGATACAATGAGCAGTTCTTC

D gene: NA
clone size: NA
V gene: TRBV20-1
CDR3 length: 12
J gene: TRBJ2-7
CDR3 protein: CSVGRPSYEQYF
CDR3 DNA: TGCAGTGTCGGACGCCCCTCCTACGAGCAGTACTTC

D gene: NA
clone size: NA
V gene: TRBV7-2
CDR3 length: 15
J gene: TRBJ1-2
CDR3 protein: CASSLVFQVNGGYTF
CDR3 DNA: TGTGCCAGCAGCTTAGTTTTTCAGGTGAACGGTGGCTACACCTTC

D gene: NA
clone size: NA
V gene: TRBV6-2/TRBV6-3
CDR3 length: 14
J gene: TRBJ2-5
CDR3 protein: CASSSATGRETQYF
CDR3 DNA: TGTGCCAGCAGCAGTGCGACGGGTCGAGAGACCCAGTACTTC

D gene: TRBD1
clone size: few
V gene: TRBV9
CDR3 length: 18
J gene: TRBJ1-1
CDR3 protein: CASSVGSLGTGKNTEAFF
CDR3 DNA: TGTGCCAGCAGCGTAGGGAGTCTTGGGACAGGGAAGAACACTGAAGCTTTCTTT

D gene: NA
clone size: NA
V gene: TRBV5-6
CDR3 length: 13
J gene: TRBJ1-1
CDR3 protein: CASSLGDALKAFF
CDR3 DNA: TGTGCCAGCAGCTTGGGGGATGCCTTGAAGGCTTTCTTT

D gene: NA
clone size: few
V gene: TRBV7-2
CDR3 length: 15
J gene: TRBJ1-6
CDR3 protein: CASSLSPGDNSPLHF
CDR3 DNA: TGTGCCAGCAGCTTATCCCCAGGGGATAATTCACCCCTCCACTTT

D gene: NA
clone size: NA
V gene: TRBV19
CDR3 length: 15
J gene: TRBJ1-5
CDR3 protein: CASSMVRASNQPQHF
CDR3 DNA: TGTGCCAGTAGTATGGTCAGGGCTAGCAATCAGCCCCAGCATTTT

D gene: NA
clone size: NA
V gene: TRBV7-2
CDR3 length: 14
J gene: TRBJ1-2
CDR3 protein: CASSPMGRDYGYTF
CDR3 DNA: TGTGCCAGCAGCCCAATGGGGCGCGACTATGGCTACACCTTC

D gene: NA
clone size: many
V gene: TRBV6-1
CDR3 length: 17
J gene: TRBJ1-4
CDR3 protein: CASRRLSGTDTNEKLFF
CDR3 DNA: TGTGCCAGCAGACGGCTTTCTGGGACGGATACTAATGAAAAACTGTTTTTT

D gene: NA
clone size: few
V gene: TRBV4-1
CDR3 length: 19
J gene: TRBJ1-2
CDR3 protein: CASSQDREGRGVLNYGYTF
CDR3 DNA: TGCGCCAGCAGCCAAGATAGGGAAGGTCGAGGGGTACTCAACTATGGCTACACCTTC

D gene: TRBD1
clone size: NA
V gene: TRBV12-3/TRBV12-4
CDR3 length: 14
J gene: TRBJ1-6
CDR3 protein: CASRPGTGGSPLHF
CDR3 DNA: TGTGCCAGCAGACCCGGGACAGGCGGTTCACCCCTCCACTTT

D gene: NA
clone size: many
V gene: TRBV7-8
CDR3 length: 15
J gene: TRBJ1-1
CDR3 protein: CASSPHRVWDTEAFF
CDR3 DNA: TGTGCCAGCAGCCCCCACAGGGTATGGGACACTGAAGCTTTCTTT

D gene: NA
clone size: NA
V gene: TRBV7-9
CDR3 length: 13
J gene: TRBJ1-2
CDR3 protein: CASSFYGNYGYTF
CDR3 DNA: TGTGCCAGCAGCTTCTACGGGAATTATGGCTACACCTTC

D gene: NA
clone size: NA
V gene: TRBV7-9
CDR3 length: 18
J gene: TRBJ2-7
CDR3 protein: CASSTTRLAEGVQDEQYF
CDR3 DNA: TGTGCCAGCAGCACAACTCGGCTAGCGGAGGGGGTACAGGACGAGCAGTACTTC

D gene: NA
clone size: once
V gene: TRBV20-1
CDR3 length: 13
J gene: TRBJ2-2
CDR3 protein: CSARTTNTGELFF
CDR3 DNA: TGCAGTGCTAGAACAACGAACACCGGGGAGCTGTTTTTT

D gene: NA
clone size: NA
V gene: TRBV7-9
CDR3 length: 13
J gene: TRBJ2-1
CDR3 protein: CASKTNEYNEQFF
CDR3 DNA: TGTGCCAGCAAAACGAACGAATACAATGAGCAGTTCTTC

D gene: NA
clone size: few
V gene: TRBV7-2
CDR3 length: 14
J gene: TRBJ2-7
CDR3 protein: CASSFWGPTYEQYF
CDR3 DNA: TGTGCCAGCAGCTTCTGGGGCCCAACCTACGAGCAGTACTTC

D gene: NA
clone size: NA
V gene: TRBV4-2
CDR3 length: 21
J gene: TRBJ1-3
CDR3 protein: CASSQEKAAAGLLSSGNTIYF
CDR3 DNA: TGTGCCAGCAGCCAAGAAAAGGCGGCGGCAGGCCTGCTTAGCTCTGGAAACACCATATATTTT

D gene: NA
clone size: many
V gene: TRBV7-2
CDR3 length: 15
J gene: TRBJ1-4
CDR3 protein: CASSLAGSTNEKLFF
CDR3 DNA: TGTGCCAGCAGCTTAGCGGGGTCGACTAATGAAAAACTGTTTTTT

D gene: NA
clone size: NA
V gene: TRBV12-3/TRBV12-4
CDR3 length: 14
J gene: TRBJ1-1
CDR3 protein: CASRTERRNTEAFF
CDR3 DNA: TGTGCCAGCAGAACGGAAAGAAGGAACACTGAAGCTTTCTTT

D gene: TRBD1
clone size: NA
V gene: TRBV5-1
CDR3 length: 14
J gene: TRBJ2-2
CDR3 protein: CASSLLTGPGELFF
CDR3 DNA: TGCGCCAGCAGCCTTTTGACAGGGCCCGGGGAGCTGTTTTTT

D gene: TRBD2
clone size: few
V gene: TRBV5-1
CDR3 length: 14
J gene: TRBJ2-1
CDR3 protein: CASSGSGGPHEQFF
CDR3 DNA: TGCGCCAGCAGCGGCTCGGGAGGGCCACATGAGCAGTTCTTC

D gene: NA
clone size: NA
V gene: TRBV5-4
CDR3 length: 13
J gene: TRBJ2-5
CDR3 protein: CASSLEPKATQYF
CDR3 DNA: TGTGCCAGCAGCTTGGAGCCGAAGGCGACCCAGTACTTC